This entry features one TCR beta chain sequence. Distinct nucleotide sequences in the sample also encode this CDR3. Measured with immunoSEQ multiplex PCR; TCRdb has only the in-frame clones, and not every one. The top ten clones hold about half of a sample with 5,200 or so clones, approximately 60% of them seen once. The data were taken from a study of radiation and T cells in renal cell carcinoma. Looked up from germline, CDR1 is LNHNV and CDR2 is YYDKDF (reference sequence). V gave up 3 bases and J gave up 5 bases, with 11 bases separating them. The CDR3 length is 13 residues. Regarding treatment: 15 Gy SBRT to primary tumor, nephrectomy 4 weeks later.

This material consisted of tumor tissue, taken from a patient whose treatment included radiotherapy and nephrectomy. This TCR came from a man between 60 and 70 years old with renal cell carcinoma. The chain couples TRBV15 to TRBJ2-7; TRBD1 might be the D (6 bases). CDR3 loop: CATSSLQGDEQYF. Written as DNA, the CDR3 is TGTGCCACCAGCAGCCTACAGGGTGACGAGCAGTACTTC.